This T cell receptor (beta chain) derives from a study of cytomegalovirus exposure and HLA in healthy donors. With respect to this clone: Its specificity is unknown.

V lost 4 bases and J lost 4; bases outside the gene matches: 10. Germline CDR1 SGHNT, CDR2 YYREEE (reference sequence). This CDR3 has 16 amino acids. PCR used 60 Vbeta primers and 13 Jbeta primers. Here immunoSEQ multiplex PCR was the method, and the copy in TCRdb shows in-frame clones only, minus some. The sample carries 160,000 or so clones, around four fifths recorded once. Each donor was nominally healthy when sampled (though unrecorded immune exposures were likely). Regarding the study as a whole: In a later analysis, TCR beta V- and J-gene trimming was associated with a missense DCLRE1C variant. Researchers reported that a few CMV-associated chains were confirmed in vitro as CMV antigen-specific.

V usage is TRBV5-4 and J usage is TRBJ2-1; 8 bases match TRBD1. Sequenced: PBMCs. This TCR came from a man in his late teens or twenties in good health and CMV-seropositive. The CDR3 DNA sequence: TGTGCCAGCAGCCCCCCGGCCGGACAGGGTTACAATGAGCAGTTCTTC. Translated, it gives CASSPPAGQGYNEQFF.